This T cell receptor (beta chain) appears in the sequencing data of a study of Ad26.COV2.S vaccination and SARS-CoV-2 variants. Turning to the study itself: Donor participated within the Ad26.COV2.S arm of the COV1001 trial.

Some clones are missing from TCRdb's copy, which holds only in-frame ones; the method was immunoSEQ multiplex PCR. The sample yields a few hundred thousand clones, around 90% seen once. Germline V lookup: CDR1 SGDLS, CDR2 YYNGEE. This CDR3 has 11 residues. V lost 3 bases to trimming and J lost 5 bases, with 5 bases between them. On this clone: What it recognizes is unknown.

Regarding treatment: about 20 received Ad26.COV2.S at low or high dose, single or two shots; about 5 received placebo; per-sample allocation not given. The samples were gathered on day 63 after the first injection of vaccine or placebo. This adult donor, from Boston, was 18-55 years old. The study, taken as a whole, reports: Individuals receiving vaccine had higher spike-specific TCR breadth than placebo recipients did.

The sequence derives from a person between 18 and 65 years old who received the Ad26.COV2.S COVID-19 vaccine or a placebo. V is TRBV9 and J is TRBJ1-1; D not resolved. The starting material was peripheral blood, obtained in a trial of Ad26.COV2.S vaccine versus placebo. The DNA for the CDR3 is TGTGCCAGCAGCGCCGGGACTGAAGCTTTCTTT. It encodes CASSAGTEAFF.